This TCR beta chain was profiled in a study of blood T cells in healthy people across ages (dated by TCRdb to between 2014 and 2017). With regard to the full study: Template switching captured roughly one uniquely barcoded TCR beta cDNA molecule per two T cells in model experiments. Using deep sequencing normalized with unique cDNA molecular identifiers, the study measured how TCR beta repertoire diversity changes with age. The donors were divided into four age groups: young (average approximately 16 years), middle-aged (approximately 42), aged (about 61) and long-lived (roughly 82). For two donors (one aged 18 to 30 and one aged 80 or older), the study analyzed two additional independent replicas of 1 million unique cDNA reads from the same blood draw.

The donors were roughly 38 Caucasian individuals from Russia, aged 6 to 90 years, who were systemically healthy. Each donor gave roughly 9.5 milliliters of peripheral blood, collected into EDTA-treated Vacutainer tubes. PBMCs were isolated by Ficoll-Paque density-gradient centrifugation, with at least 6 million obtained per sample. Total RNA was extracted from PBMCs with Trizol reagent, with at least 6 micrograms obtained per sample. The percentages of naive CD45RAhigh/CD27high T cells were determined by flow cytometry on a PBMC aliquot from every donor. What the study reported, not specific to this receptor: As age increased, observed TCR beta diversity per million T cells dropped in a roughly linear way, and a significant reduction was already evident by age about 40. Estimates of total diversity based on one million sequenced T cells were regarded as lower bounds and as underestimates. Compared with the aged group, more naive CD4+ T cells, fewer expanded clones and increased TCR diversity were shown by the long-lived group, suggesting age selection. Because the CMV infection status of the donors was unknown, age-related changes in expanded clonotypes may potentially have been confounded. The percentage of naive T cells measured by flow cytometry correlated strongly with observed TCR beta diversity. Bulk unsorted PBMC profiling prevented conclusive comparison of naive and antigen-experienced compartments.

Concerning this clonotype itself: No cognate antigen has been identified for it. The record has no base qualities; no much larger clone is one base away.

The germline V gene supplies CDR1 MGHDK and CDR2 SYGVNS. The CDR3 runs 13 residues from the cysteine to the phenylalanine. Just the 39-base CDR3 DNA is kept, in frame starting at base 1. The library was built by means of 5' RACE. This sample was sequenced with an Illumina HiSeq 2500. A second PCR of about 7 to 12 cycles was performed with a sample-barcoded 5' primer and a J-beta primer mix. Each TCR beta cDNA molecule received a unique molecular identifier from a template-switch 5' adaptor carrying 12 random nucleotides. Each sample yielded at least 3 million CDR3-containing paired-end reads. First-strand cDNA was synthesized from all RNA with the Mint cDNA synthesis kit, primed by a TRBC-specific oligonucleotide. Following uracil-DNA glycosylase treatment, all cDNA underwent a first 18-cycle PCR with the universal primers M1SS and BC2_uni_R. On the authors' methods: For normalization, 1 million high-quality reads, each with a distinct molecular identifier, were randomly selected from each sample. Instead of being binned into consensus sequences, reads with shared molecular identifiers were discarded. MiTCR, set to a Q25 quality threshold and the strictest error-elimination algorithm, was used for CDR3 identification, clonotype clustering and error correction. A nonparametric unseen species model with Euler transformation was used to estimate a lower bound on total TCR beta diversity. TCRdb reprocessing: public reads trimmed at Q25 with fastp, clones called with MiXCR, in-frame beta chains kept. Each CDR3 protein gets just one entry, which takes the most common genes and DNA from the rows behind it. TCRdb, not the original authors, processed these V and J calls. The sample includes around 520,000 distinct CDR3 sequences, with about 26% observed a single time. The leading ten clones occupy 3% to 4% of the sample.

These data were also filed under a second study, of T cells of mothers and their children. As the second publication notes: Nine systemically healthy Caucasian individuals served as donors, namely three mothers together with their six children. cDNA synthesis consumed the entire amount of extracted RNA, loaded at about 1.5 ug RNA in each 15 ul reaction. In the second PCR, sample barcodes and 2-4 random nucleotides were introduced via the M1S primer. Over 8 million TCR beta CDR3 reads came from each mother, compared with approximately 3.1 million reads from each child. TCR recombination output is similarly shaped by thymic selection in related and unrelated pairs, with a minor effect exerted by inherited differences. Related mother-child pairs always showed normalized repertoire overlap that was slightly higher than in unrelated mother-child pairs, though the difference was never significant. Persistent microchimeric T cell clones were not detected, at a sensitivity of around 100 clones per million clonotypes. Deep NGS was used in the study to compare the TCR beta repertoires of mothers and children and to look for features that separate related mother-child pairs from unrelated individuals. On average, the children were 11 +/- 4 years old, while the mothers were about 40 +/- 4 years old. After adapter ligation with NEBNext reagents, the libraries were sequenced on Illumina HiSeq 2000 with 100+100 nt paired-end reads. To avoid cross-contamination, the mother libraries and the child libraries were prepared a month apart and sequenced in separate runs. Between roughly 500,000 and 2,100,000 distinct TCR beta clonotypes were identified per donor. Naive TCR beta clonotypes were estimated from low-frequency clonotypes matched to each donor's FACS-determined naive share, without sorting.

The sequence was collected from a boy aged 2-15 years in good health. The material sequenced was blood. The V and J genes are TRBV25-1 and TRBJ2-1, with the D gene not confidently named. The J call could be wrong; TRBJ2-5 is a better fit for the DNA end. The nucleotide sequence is TGTGCCAGCAGTGAAGTGGTCAGGGAGACCCAGTACTTC. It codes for CASSEVVRETQYF.